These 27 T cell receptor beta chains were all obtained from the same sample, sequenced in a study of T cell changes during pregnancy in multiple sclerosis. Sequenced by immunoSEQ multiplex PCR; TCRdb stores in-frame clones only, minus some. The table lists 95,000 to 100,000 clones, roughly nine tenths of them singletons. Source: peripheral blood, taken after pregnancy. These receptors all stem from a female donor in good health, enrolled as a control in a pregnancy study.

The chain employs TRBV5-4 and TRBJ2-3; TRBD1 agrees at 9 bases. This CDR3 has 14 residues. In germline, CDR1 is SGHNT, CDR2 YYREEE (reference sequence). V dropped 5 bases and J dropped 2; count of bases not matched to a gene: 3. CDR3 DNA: TGTGCCAGCAGTTTACAGGGGGCCACAGATACGCAGTATTTT. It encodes CASSLQGATDTQYF.

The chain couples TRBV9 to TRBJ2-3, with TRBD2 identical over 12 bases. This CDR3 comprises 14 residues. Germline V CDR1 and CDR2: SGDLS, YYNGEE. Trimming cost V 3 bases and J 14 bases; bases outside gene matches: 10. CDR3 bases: TGTGCCAGCAGCGAACGGGCTAGCGGGGGGGGCGGGTATTTT. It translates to CASSERASGGGGYF.

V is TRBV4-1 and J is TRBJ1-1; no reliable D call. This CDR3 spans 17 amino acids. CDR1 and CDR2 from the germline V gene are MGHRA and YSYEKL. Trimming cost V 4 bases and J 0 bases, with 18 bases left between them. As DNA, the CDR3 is TGCGCCAGCAGCCCACGAGGCGGGCTAACAGTGAACACTGAAGCTTTCTTT. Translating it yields CASSPRGGLTVNTEAFF.

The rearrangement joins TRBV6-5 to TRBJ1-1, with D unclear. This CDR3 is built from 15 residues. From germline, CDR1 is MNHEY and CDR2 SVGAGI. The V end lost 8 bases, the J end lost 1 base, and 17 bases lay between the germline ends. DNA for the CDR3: TGTGCCAGCCTCTCCGTGCCTGAGCGGAACACTGAAGCTTTCTTT. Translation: CASLSVPERNTEAFF.

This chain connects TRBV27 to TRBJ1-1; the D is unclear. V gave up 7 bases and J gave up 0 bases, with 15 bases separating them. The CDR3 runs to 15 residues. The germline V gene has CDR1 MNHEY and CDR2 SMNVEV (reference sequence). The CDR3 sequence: CASNTSPTMNTEAFF. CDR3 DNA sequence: TGTGCCAGCAACACCTCTCCAACTATGAACACTGAAGCTTTCTTT.

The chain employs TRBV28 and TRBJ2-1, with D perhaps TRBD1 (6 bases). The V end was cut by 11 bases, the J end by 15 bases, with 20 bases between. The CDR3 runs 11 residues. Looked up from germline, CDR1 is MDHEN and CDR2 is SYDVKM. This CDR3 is CAAEYGAGAFF. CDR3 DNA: TGTGCCGCGGAGTACGGGGCAGGGGCGTTCTTC. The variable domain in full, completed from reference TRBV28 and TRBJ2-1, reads DVKVTQSSRYLVKRTGEKVFLECVQDMDHENMFWYRQDPGLGLRLIYFSYDVKMKEKGDIPEGYSVSREKKERFSLILESASTNQTSMYLCAAEYGAGAFFGPGTRLTVL.

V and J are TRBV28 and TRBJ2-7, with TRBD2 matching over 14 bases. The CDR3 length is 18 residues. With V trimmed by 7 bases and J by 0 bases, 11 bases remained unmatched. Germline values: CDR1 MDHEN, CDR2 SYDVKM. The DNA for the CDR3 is TGTGCCAGCATCCCCAGGGCGGGGACTAGCGGGAGCTCCTACGAGCAGTACTTC. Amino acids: CASIPRAGTSGSSYEQYF.

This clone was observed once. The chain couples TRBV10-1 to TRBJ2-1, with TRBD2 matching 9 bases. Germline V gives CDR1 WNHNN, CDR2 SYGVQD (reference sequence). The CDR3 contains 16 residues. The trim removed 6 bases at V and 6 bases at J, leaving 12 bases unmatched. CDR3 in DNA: TGCGCCAGCAGGCCAGGCGGGAGGGCCTATATCAATGAGCAGTTCTTC. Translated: CASRPGGRAYINEQFF.

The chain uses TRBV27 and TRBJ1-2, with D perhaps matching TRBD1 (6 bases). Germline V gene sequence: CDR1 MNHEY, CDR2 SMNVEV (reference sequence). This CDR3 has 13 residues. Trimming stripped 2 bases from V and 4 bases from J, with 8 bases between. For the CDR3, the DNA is TGTGCCAGCAGTTTAGGGGGCGGCTATGGCTACACCTTC. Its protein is CASSLGGGYGYTF.

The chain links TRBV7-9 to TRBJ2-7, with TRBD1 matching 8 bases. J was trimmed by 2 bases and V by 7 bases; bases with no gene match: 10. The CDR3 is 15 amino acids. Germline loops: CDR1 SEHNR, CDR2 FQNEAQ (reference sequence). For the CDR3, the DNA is TGTGCCAGCACAACAGGGGGTACCGACCCCTACGAGCAGTACTTC. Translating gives CASTTGGTDPYEQYF. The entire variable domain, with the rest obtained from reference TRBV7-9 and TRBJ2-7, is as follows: DTGVSQNPRHKITKRGQNVTFRCDPISEHNRLYWYRQTLGQGPEFLTYFQNEAQLEKSRLLSDRFSAERPKGSFSTLEIQRTEQGDSAMYLCASTTGGTDPYEQYFGPGTRLTVT.

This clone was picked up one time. Here the CDR3 reads CASSVGQGNTEAFF. The DNA of the CDR3 is TGTGCCAGCAGCGTGGGACAGGGGAACACTGAAGCTTTCTTT. The chain has TRBV5-5 and TRBJ1-1; 9 nucleotides align to TRBD1. Germline V CDR1 and CDR2: SGHKS, YYEKEE (reference sequence). The CDR3 covers 14 residues. V shed 4 bases, J shed 1 base, and the junction held 2 bases outside the gene matches.

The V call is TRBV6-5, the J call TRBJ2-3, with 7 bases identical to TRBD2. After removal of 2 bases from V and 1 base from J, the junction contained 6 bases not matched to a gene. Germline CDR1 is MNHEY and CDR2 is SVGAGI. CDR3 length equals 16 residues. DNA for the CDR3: TGTGCCAGCAGTTACACCCCGGGGGGAGGCACAGATACGCAGTATTTT. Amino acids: CASSYTPGGGTDTQYF.

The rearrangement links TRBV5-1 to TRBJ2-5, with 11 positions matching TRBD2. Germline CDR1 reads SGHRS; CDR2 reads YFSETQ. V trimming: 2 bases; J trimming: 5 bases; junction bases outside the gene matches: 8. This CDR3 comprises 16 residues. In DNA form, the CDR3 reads TGCGCCAGCAGCTTTAAGACTAGCGGGAACGTTGAGACCCAGTACTTC. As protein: CASSFKTSGNVETQYF.

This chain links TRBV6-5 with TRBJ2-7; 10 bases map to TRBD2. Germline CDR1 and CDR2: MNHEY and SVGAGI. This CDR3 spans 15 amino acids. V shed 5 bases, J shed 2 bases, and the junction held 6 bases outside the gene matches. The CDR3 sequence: CASSQPGLATYEQYF. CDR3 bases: TGTGCCAGCAGTCAGCCGGGACTAGCGACCTACGAGCAGTACTTC.

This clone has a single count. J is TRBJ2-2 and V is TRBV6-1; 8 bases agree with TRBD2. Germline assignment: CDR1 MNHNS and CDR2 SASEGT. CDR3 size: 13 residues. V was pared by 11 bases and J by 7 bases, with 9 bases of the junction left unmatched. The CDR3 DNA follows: TGTGCCGTCTCGACTAGCGCTGACGGGGAGCTGTTTTTT. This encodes CAVSTSADGELFF.

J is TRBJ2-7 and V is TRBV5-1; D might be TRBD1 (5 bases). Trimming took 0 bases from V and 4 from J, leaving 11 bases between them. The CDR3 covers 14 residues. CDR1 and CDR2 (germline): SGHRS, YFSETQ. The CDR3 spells CASSLEGRVYEQYF. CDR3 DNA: TGCGCCAGCAGCTTGGAGGGCAGGGTATACGAGCAGTACTTC.

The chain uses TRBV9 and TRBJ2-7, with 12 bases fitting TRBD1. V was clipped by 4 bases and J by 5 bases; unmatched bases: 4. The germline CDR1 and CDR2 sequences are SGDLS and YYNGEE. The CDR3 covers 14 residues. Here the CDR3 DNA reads TGTGCCAGCAGCCCTGGGACAGGGGGCCACGAGCAGTACTTC. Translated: CASSPGTGGHEQYF.

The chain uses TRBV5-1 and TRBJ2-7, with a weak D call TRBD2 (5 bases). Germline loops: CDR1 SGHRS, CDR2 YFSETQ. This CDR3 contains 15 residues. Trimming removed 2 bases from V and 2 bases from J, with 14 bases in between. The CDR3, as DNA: TGCGCCAGCAGCTTACCCAGCGGCCGTCCCTACGAGCAGTACTTC. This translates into CASSLPSGRPYEQYF. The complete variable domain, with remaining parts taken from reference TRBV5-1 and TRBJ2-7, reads KAGVTQTPRYLIKTRGQQVTLSCSPISGHRSVSWYQQTPGQGLQFLFEYFSETQRNKGNFPGRFSGRQFSNSRSEMNVSTLELGDSALYLCASSLPSGRPYEQYFGPGTRLTVT.

The CDR3 bases are TGTGCCAGCATCCGCGGGCGGGAGAGGAATGAGCAGTTCTTC. Its translation is CASIRGRERNEQFF. This rearrangement joins TRBV2 to TRBJ2-1; 7 nucleotides agree with TRBD2. Trimming cost V 7 bases and J 7 bases; bases outside gene matches: 10. Germline lookup yields CDR1 SNHLY and CDR2 FYNNEI. The CDR3 has 14 residues.

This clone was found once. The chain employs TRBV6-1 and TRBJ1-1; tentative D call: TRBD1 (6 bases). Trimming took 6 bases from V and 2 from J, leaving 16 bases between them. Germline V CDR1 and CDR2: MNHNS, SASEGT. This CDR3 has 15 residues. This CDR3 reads CASSAGQISNTEAFF. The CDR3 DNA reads TGTGCCAGCAGCGCCGGACAGATTAGTAACACTGAAGCTTTCTTT.

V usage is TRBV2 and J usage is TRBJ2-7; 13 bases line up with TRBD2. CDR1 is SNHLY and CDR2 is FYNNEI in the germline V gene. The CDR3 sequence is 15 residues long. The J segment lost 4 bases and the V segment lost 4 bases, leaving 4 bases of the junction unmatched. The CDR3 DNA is TGTGCCAGCAGTGCGGGACTAGCGGGGCCTTACGAGCAGTACTTC. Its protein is CASSAGLAGPYEQYF.

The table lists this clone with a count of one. CDR3 coding DNA: TGTGCCAGCAGTTACGGAAGGGGGCTGGGGGCCAATGAGCAGTTCTTC. It codes for CASSYGRGLGANEQFF. The chain is built from TRBV6-5 and TRBJ2-1, with 7 bases identical to TRBD1. Looked up from germline, CDR1 is MNHEY and CDR2 is SVGAGI. CDR3 length: 16 residues. J lost 6 bases, V lost 2 bases, and 10 bases had no gene match.

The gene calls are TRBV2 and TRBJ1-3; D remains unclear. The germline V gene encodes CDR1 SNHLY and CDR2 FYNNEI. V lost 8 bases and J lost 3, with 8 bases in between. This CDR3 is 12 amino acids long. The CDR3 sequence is CASARDGNTIYF. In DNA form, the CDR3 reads TGTGCCAGCGCGCGGGATGGAAACACCATATATTTT.

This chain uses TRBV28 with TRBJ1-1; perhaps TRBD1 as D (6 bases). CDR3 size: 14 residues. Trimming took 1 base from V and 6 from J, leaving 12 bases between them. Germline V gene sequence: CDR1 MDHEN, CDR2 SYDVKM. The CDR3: CASSLYRDKSEAFF. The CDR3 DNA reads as TGTGCCAGCAGTTTATACCGGGACAAGTCTGAAGCTTTCTTT.

The CDR3 coding sequence is TGTGCCAGCAGCTACAGGAGGGCAGATACGCAGTATTTT. Translation gives CASSYRRADTQYF. The chain joins TRBV7-9 to TRBJ2-3; possible D gene TRBD2, 6 bases. The V end was cut by 4 bases, the J end by 4 bases, with 9 bases between. Germline V CDR1 and CDR2: SEHNR, FQNEAQ (reference sequence). The CDR3 is 13 amino acids.

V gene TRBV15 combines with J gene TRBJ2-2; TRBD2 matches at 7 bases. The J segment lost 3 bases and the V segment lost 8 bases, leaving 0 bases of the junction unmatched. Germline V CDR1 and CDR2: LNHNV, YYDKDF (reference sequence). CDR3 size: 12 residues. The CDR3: CATGGDTGELFF. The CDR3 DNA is TGTGCCACCGGGGGGGACACCGGGGAGCTGTTTTTT. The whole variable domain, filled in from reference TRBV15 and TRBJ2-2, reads DAMVIQNPRYQVTQFGKPVTLSCSQTLNHNVMYWYQQKSSQAPKLLFHYYDKDFNNEADTPDNFQSRRPNTSFCFLDIRSPGLGDTAMYLCATGGDTGELFFGEGSRLTVL.

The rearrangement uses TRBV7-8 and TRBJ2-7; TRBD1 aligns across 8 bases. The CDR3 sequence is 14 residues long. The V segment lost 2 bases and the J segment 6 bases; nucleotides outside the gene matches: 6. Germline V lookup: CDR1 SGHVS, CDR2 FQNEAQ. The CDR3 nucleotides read TGTGCCAGCAGCTTATCCAGGGGGCGCGGCGAGCAGTACTTC. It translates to CASSLSRGRGEQYF.